This record covers a single T cell receptor (beta chain). Antigen: not known. Different DNA sequences within this sample yield the same CDR3. These data come from a study of T cells in localized non-small cell lung cancer. Assay used: immunoSEQ multiplex PCR; TCRdb lists only in-frame clones, some missing. The profile shows 55,000 or so clones, roughly 80% of them singletons. The CDR3 has 15 amino acids. Germline CDR1 SGHVS, CDR2 FNYEAQ. J was trimmed by 3 bases and V by 4 bases; bases with no gene match: 7. Study-wide results and caveats: One tumor region alone was sequenced, and heterogeneity therefore remains possible. Uninvolved adjacent lung showed the highest T cell clonality, exceeding tumor.

This TCR was recovered from a woman between 40 and 69 years old with stage II lung adenocarcinoma. The sequences come from PBMCs, collected before any cancer treatment. This chain joins TRBV7-6 and TRBJ2-5; 8 bases are shared with TRBD2. The CDR3 DNA reads as TGTGCCAGCAGCTGGGTAGAAGCGGGGGAAGAGACCCAGTACTTC. It encodes CASSWVEAGEETQYF.